This T cell receptor (beta chain) was recorded in a study of OX40 agonist ivuxolimab in advanced cancers. Study at large: Patients received intravenous ivuxolimab every 2 weeks at 0.01 to 10 mg/kg. The diagnoses of dose-escalation patients were hepatocellular carcinoma, melanoma, renal cell or head and neck cancer.

The table lists this clone with a count of one. What it recognizes is unknown. Germline V CDR1 and CDR2: SGHNT, YYREEE (reference sequence). The CDR3 loop spans 15 amino acids. V lost 3 bases, J lost 4 bases, and 7 bases stayed unmatched. The assay was immunoSEQ multiplex PCR, and TCRdb's table has in-frame clones only and misses some. The sample has approximately 70,000 clones, more than 85% seen once. Study-wide points: Within 6 weeks, CD4+ and CD8+ blood T cells expanded clonally at 0.1 to 3.0 mg/kg.

The sampling schedule covered blood at baseline, cycle 4 day 1, and cycle 7 day 1. The sequenced sample was CD4+ or CD8+ T cells sorted from blood, obtained in a trial of the OX40 agonist ivuxolimab. The chain combines TRBV5-4 with TRBJ2-7; 10 bases are shared with TRBD2. The sequence was collected from an adult with an advanced solid tumor such as melanoma, head and neck, liver or kidney cancer. This CDR3 reads CASSSPGTSVYEQYF. In DNA form, the CDR3 reads TGTGCCAGCAGCTCCCCCGGGACTAGCGTTTACGAGCAGTACTTC.